These 26 T cell receptor beta chains share one sample of origin, sequenced in a study of T cell responses to AZD1222 COVID-19 vaccine (dated by TCRdb to about 2021). The label giving this sample's time point can be read as: about 28 days (+/-7) after the second vaccine dose. The library was obtained by the immunoSEQ multiplex PCR assay. TCRdb mirrors the immuneACCESS table, restricted to in-frame sequences. Some clones are absent from its copies; in checked studies, under half trace to an unresolved V gene, and the reason for the others is unknown. This sample has tens of thousands of clones in its table, and roughly 87% of those were observed once. The top ten hold 9% to 9.5% of the sample. The specimen comprised peripheral blood, sampled 28 days after the second AZD1222 dose. The receptors stem from an adult who received the AZD1222 COVID-19 vaccine.

DNA for the CDR3: TGTGCCAGTACGAGGGCCCTGACTGGAAACACCATATATTTT. Translation: CASTRALTGNTIYF. This chain uses TRBV19 with TRBJ1-3; D is unclear. Germline V lookup: CDR1 LNHDA, CDR2 SQIVND (reference sequence). V was cut by 7 bases and J by 2 bases, with 12 bases left in between. This CDR3 spans 14 amino acids.

This chain uses TRBV14 with TRBJ1-1; D is perhaps TRBD1 (5 bases). The CDR3 runs 15 residues. V shed 2 bases and J shed 1 base, with 11 bases lying between them. The germline CDR1 and CDR2 sequences are SGHDN and FVKESK. The CDR3 reads CASSQRSGANTEAFF. The CDR3 DNA reads as TGTGCCAGCAGCCAACGGTCCGGGGCGAACACTGAAGCTTTCTTT.

This clone was seen a handful of times. This chain uses TRBV5-8 with TRBJ1-5; D is unclear. CDR1 and CDR2 (germline): SGHTS, YDEGEE. CDR3 length equals 12 residues. V gave up 3 bases and J gave up 6 bases, with 7 bases separating them. CDR3: CASSSGGQPQHF. The CDR3, as DNA: TGTGCCAGCAGCTCGGGAGGTCAGCCCCAGCATTTT. Full variable domain (rest looked up from reference TRBV5-8 and TRBJ1-5): EAGVTQSPTHLIKTRGQQATLRCSPISGHTSVYWYQQALGLGLQFLLWYDEGEERNRGNFPPRFSGRQFPNYSSELNVNALELEDSALYLCASSSGGQPQHFGDGTRLSIL.

The V and J genes are TRBV27 and TRBJ1-6; D not certain. The V and J ends lost 6 bases and 9 bases respectively, with 12 bases between them. The CDR3 totals 13 residues. Germline-derived CDR1 and CDR2 are MNHEY and SMNVEV (reference sequence). CDR3 nucleotides: TGTGCCAGCAGAATTTCCACCGGTTCACCCCTCCACTTT. Translated: CASRISTGSPLHF.

The chain uses TRBV4-2 and TRBJ1-2; D uncertain. In germline, CDR1 is LGHNA, CDR2 YNFKEQ. The V and J ends lost 2 bases and 8 bases respectively, with 12 bases between them. This CDR3 region has 13 residues. CDR3 sequence: CASSQPREGGYTF. CDR3 DNA sequence: TGTGCCAGCAGCCAACCCCGGGAGGGAGGCTACACCTTC.

This rearrangement joins TRBV10-3 to TRBJ1-2; no definite D call. The CDR3 has 13 amino acids. V lost 10 bases and J lost 0, with 12 bases in between. Germline V gives CDR1 ENHRY, CDR2 SYGVKD. The CDR3 is CATRREANYGYTF. In nucleotides, the CDR3 is TGTGCCACTCGGCGGGAAGCTAACTATGGCTACACCTTC.

This clone appeared once. This rearrangement joins TRBV5-1 to TRBJ2-7; 14 nucleotides agree with TRBD2. V lost 3 bases to trimming and J lost 5 bases; unmatched junction nucleotides: 7. The germline V gene has CDR1 SGHRS and CDR2 YFSETQ. The CDR3 sequence is 16 residues long. CDR3 DNA sequence: TGCGCCAGCAGCTCTTGGACTAGCGGGGGGAGACACGAGCAGTACTTC. Translating it yields CASSSWTSGGRHEQYF.

This chain joins TRBV7-2 and TRBJ1-6; TRBD1 is a possible D gene (5 bases). With 1 base removed from V and 6 bases from J, the gap between germline ends came to 10 bases. Germline assignment: CDR1 SGHTA and CDR2 FQGNSA. CDR3 length: 15 residues. The CDR3 protein is CASSLEGRVNSPLHF. In DNA form, the CDR3 reads TGTGCCAGCAGCTTAGAGGGGCGGGTTAATTCACCCCTCCACTTT.

V and J are TRBV29-1 and TRBJ2-7, with 7 positions matching TRBD1. The CDR3 extends over 13 amino acids. V lost 7 bases to trimming and J lost 3 bases; unmatched junction nucleotides: 9. Germline-derived CDR1 and CDR2 are SQVTM and ANQGSEA. The CDR3 sequence is CSGRGGADYEQYF. The CDR3 coding sequence is TGCAGCGGACGAGGGGGCGCGGACTACGAGCAGTACTTC.

The rearrangement links TRBV19 to TRBJ2-1; 8 nucleotides line up with TRBD2. Germline V gene lookup returns CDR1 LNHDA and CDR2 SQIVND (reference sequence). V trimming: 5 bases; J trimming: 4 bases; junction bases outside the gene matches: 13. The length of the CDR3 is 17 residues. CDR3 bases: TGTGCCAGTAGTCCCAGGCCCCAGCGGGGGACGTACAATGAGCAGTTCTTC. Amino acids: CASSPRPQRGTYNEQFF.

The sample holds one count of this clone. The gene calls are TRBV28 and TRBJ1-6; maybe TRBD1 (6 bases). Trimming left V 4 bases short and J 10 bases short, with 17 bases between. The CDR3 extends over 15 amino acids. Germline loops: CDR1 MDHEN, CDR2 SYDVKM. Here the CDR3 reads CASSSDDRLGSPLHF. DNA for the CDR3: TGTGCCAGCAGTTCTGATGACAGGCTAGGGTCACCCCTCCACTTT.

The rearrangement joins TRBV28 to TRBJ1-5; 8 positions agree with TRBD1. The junction had 13 bases not matched to a gene; V was cut back by 4 bases and J by 8 bases. CDR3 size: 16 residues. Germline V lookup: CDR1 MDHEN, CDR2 SYDVKM. This CDR3 reads CASSSPIQGGGEPQHF. Here the CDR3 DNA reads TGTGCCAGCAGTTCCCCAATACAGGGGGGTGGTGAGCCCCAGCATTTT.

The V call is TRBV27, the J call TRBJ1-3; weak D call: TRBD1 (6 bases). Germline assignment: CDR1 MNHEY and CDR2 SMNVEV (reference sequence). The CDR3 totals 16 residues. V shed 4 bases and J shed 4 bases, with 17 bases lying between them. CDR3 in amino acids: CASSSPGDQKGNTIYF. CDR3 nucleotide sequence: TGTGCCAGCAGTTCCCCAGGGGATCAGAAGGGAAACACCATATATTTT.

The chain has TRBV9 and TRBJ1-4; D is perhaps TRBD1 (5 bases). This CDR3 has 12 amino acids. Trimming removed 4 bases from V and 15 bases from J, with 16 bases in between. Germline CDR1 reads SGDLS; CDR2 reads YYNGEE. The CDR3 is CASSSQGGRVFF. The DNA of the CDR3 is TGTGCCAGCAGCTCCCAGGGAGGGAGAGTGTTTTTT.

The J gene is TRBJ1-4, the V gene TRBV7-2, with D possibly TRBD1 on 5 matching bases. The CDR3 runs 15 residues. The V and J ends lost 6 bases and 4 bases respectively, with 15 bases between them. Germline V gene lookup returns CDR1 SGHTA and CDR2 FQGNSA. CDR3 loop: CASRSDTRRNEKLFF. CDR3 sequence (DNA): TGTGCCAGCAGGTCGGACACCCGGCGTAATGAAAAACTGTTTTTT.

V usage is TRBV19 and J usage is TRBJ1-3; 7 nucleotides line up with TRBD1. Germline CDR1 LNHDA, CDR2 SQIVND (reference sequence). The CDR3 consists of 14 residues. The trim removed 9 bases at V and 4 bases at J, leaving 9 bases unmatched. The chain's CDR3 is CASRLARGGNTIYF. In DNA, the CDR3 is TGTGCCAGCCGACTGGCCAGGGGGGGAAACACCATATATTTT.

This chain joins TRBV7-2 and TRBJ1-3; D is undetermined. Germline CDR1 and CDR2: SGHTA and FQGNSA. There are 15 residues in the CDR3. The germline V and J ends were trimmed by 1 base and 0 bases, with 7 bases remaining between them. The DNA for the CDR3 is TGTGCCAGCAGCTTAGTCGGGAGCTCTGGAAACACCATATATTTT. Amino acids: CASSLVGSSGNTIYF. Full variable domain (rest looked up from reference TRBV7-2 and TRBJ1-3): GAGVSQSPSNKVTEKGKDVELRCDPISGHTALYWYRQSLGQGLEFLIYFQGNSAPDKSGLPSDRFSAERTGGSVSTLTIQRTQQEDSAVYLCASSLVGSSGNTIYFGEGSWLTVV.

The chain has TRBV5-4 and TRBJ1-2; D may be TRBD1 (6 bases). Germline CDR1 and CDR2: SGHNT and YYREEE (reference sequence). CDR3 length: 15 residues. V was trimmed by 4 bases and J by 3 bases, leaving 16 bases between them. The CDR3 region is CASSPNRAGDYGYTF. The CDR3 DNA is TGTGCCAGCAGCCCTAACAGGGCCGGAGACTATGGCTACACCTTC.

In its sample, this clone was seen once. The rearrangement links TRBV29-1 to TRBJ2-1; TRBD2 matches at 7 bases. V lost 4 bases to trimming and J lost 4 bases; unmatched junction nucleotides: 4. Germline values: CDR1 SQVTM, CDR2 ANQGSEA. The CDR3 sequence is 13 residues long. This chain's CDR3 is CSVGLAVYNEQFF. CDR3 bases: TGCAGCGTTGGTCTAGCGGTATACAATGAGCAGTTCTTC.

The V call is TRBV5-1, the J call TRBJ2-2, with 7 bases that match TRBD1. V shed 4 bases and J 5 bases; nucleotides not matched to a gene: 8. From germline, CDR1 is SGHRS and CDR2 YFSETQ. This CDR3 comprises 15 residues. CDR3 coding DNA: TGCGCCAGCAGCACTGGGACAGTAGGGACCGGGGAGCTGTTTTTT. Amino acid sequence: CASSTGTVGTGELFF.

The chain employs TRBV7-8 and TRBJ1-3, with D possibly matching TRBD1 (6 bases). Germline V gene sequence: CDR1 SGHVS, CDR2 FQNEAQ. The CDR3 length is 16 residues. Trimming removed 5 bases at V and 4 bases at J, with 18 bases between. Here the CDR3 reads CASSVPQGIGGNTIYF. The CDR3 DNA follows: TGTGCCAGCAGCGTTCCCCAGGGGATCGGGGGAAACACCATATATTTT.

The genes are TRBV19 and TRBJ1-6, with D possibly matching TRBD1 (5 bases). Trimming removed 7 bases at V and 10 bases at J, with 17 bases between. The V gene's germline CDR1 is LNHDA and CDR2 SQIVND (reference sequence). The CDR3 contains 14 residues. CDR3 DNA sequence: TGTGCCAGTACCAAGGTGGGGGTCGGGTCACCCCTCCACTTT. Protein: CASTKVGVGSPLHF.

This clone was seen a single time. The J gene is TRBJ2-2, the V gene TRBV5-1; TRBD2 might be the D (5 bases). CDR1 and CDR2 (germline): SGHRS, YFSETQ. V was pared by 0 bases and J by 6 bases, with 12 bases between. The CDR3 is 15 residues long. CDR3: CASSLDGVWAGELFF. DNA for the CDR3: TGCGCCAGCAGCTTGGACGGGGTGTGGGCCGGGGAGCTGTTTTTT.

The chain couples TRBV24-1 to TRBJ2-7; D may be TRBD1 or TRBD2 (5 bases each). This CDR3 has 15 amino acids. Germline V lookup: CDR1 KGHDR, CDR2 SFDVKD. Trimming removed 9 bases at V and 1 base at J, with 18 bases between. The CDR3 is CATCLGPGSSYEQYV. DNA for the CDR3: TGTGCCACCTGCTTGGGACCGGGTAGTTCCTACGAGCAGTACGTC.

The V and J genes are TRBV9 and TRBJ2-3; no clear D gene. This CDR3 has 15 residues. CDR1 is SGDLS and CDR2 is YYNGEE in the germline V gene. V dropped 4 bases and J dropped 4 bases, with 16 bases sitting between them. Here the CDR3 DNA reads TGTGCCAGCAGCCCCACAGATGCACGGGCAGATACGCAGTATTTT. It specifies CASSPTDARADTQYF.

The CDR3 is CASSLVGEPETQYF. CDR3 nucleotide sequence: TGTGCCAGCAGTTTAGTCGGGGAACCAGAGACCCAGTACTTC. This chain joins TRBV27 and TRBJ2-5; D perhaps matches TRBD2 (5 bases). Trimming took 2 bases from V and 4 from J, leaving 11 bases between them. This CDR3 region has 14 residues. CDR1 and CDR2 from the germline V gene are MNHEY and SMNVEV (reference sequence).